Sequencing of this T cell receptor (beta chain) was carried out in a study of T cells in women clearing cervical HPV infection. Looking at the study overall: Case blood was drawn when the lesion was first found; control blood after infection became undetectable. Study findings and constraints: TRBV6-7 relative abundance averaged around 0.11% in cases and 0.15% to 0.2% in controls.

immunoSEQ multiplex PCR used an average of about 1,200 ng genomic DNA. The protocol was immunoSEQ multiplex PCR, while the TCRdb copy is restricted to in-frame clones and leaves out a portion. This specimen shows 39,000 or so clones; the ten leading clones hold roughly 6%. Germline-derived CDR1 and CDR2 are LNHDA and SQIVND (reference sequence). The length of the CDR3 is 14 residues. With 6 bases removed from V and 0 bases from J, the gap between germline ends came to 10 bases. With respect to this clone: Its target is not known. The CDR3 extends 3 residues past the end of the read, so its final part is completed from the germline J gene.

The sequencing input was blood buffy coat. The receptor was isolated from a woman between 18 and 69 years old with a cervical HPV16 infection that either progressed to CIN3+ or cleared (not recorded which). The chain employs TRBV19 and TRBJ2-3; D may be TRBD2 (7 bases). The CDR3 reads CASRRGGSTDTQYF. The sequenced CDR3 bases are TGTGCCAGTAGGAGGGGGGGAAGCACAGATACG.